This T cell receptor (beta chain) was recorded in a study of blood T cell repertoires in COVID-19. Study-level information: Samples of COVID-19 (acute and convalescent) were obtained from the United States, Italy and Spain.

This table comes from immunoSEQ multiplex PCR, and its TCRdb copy is limited to in-frame clones, with some not included. This table holds fewer than 200,000 clones, approximately 85% found once. This clone was picked up one time. V shed 10 bases and J 2 bases; nucleotides not matched to a gene: 8. The germline V gene has CDR1 KGHDR and CDR2 SFDVKD. This CDR3 is built from 15 residues. The specimen sequenced was peripheral blood. The rearrangement joins TRBV24-1 to TRBJ2-3, with 10 positions matching TRBD1. This TCR came from a woman of 80 years or more with acute or convalescent COVID-19. CDR3 amino acids: CATSPGQGFTDTQYF. The CDR3 nucleotides are TGTGCCACTAGTCCGGGACAGGGGTTCACAGATACGCAGTATTTT.